This T cell receptor beta chain was identified in a study of beta chain features in type 1 diabetes. The study reverse transcribed the entire isolated RNA, so it sequenced expressed TCRB transcripts. Method: immunoSEQ multiplex PCR; TCRdb's copy keeps in-frame clones and lacks some. Of under 900,000 clones listed, under 20% were seen once; the top ten hold around 0.02%. One heparinised draw of blood, averaging about 110 mL, came from each donor. Sorting with CD45RO/CCR7/CD25/CD127/CD95/CD27 yielded naive, central memory, regulatory and stem-like memory CD4+ cells. Notes on this clone: Its antigen is currently unknown.

Study-wide results and caveats: Patients with Type 1 diabetes showed moderately but significantly shorter TCRB CDR3s in all four CD4+ subsets.

This TCR derives from a woman aged 18-29 years in good health. Material: naive CD4+ T cells from blood.

The chain's CDR3 is CASRPGQGAYNEQFF. The CDR3, as DNA: TGCGCCAGCAGGCCTGGACAGGGGGCGTACAATGAGCAGTTCTTC. The chain employs TRBV5-1 and TRBJ2-1; the match to TRBD1 covers 11 bases. This CDR3 has 15 residues. Germline V lookup: CDR1 SGHRS, CDR2 YFSETQ. Trimming removed 5 bases from V and 4 bases from J; junction bases left unmatched: 5.